The clone carrying this T cell receptor (beta chain) came up a few times. All patients experienced relapse after autologous stem cell transplantation, and brentuximab vedotin exposure was variable. Trimming took off 7 bases at V and 0 bases at J, with 15 bases between the two ends. The CDR3 has 15 residues. The germline V gene has CDR1 LNHDA and CDR2 SQIVND (reference sequence). The record originates from a study of PD-1 blockade in classical Hodgkin lymphoma. The assay was immunoSEQ multiplex PCR, and TCRdb's table has in-frame clones only and misses some. The sample lists approximately 25,000 clones, 69% occurring once.

The chain uses TRBV19 and TRBJ1-2; possibly TRBD1 for D (5 bases). The sample here was peripheral blood mononuclear cells (PBMCs), taken at baseline. The TCR originated in a human donor with classical Hodgkin lymphoma. CDR3 sequence reads: CASKGTKGANYGYTF. The CDR3 bases are TGTGCCAGTAAGGGGACGAAGGGAGCTAACTATGGCTACACCTTC.